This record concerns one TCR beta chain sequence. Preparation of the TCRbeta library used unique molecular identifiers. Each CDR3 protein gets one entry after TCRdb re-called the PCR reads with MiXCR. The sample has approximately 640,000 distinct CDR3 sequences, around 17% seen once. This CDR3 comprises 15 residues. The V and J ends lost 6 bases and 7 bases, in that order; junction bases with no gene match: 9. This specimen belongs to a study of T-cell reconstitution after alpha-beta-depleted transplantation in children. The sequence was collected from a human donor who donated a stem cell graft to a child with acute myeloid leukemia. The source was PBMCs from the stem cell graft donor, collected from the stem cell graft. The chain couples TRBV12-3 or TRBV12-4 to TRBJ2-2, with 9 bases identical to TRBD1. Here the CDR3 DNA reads TGTGCCAGCAGAAGCCGGACAGGGGATGGCGGGGAGCTGTTTTTT. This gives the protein CASRSRTGDGGELFF.